This record covers a single T cell receptor beta chain. Its cognate antigen is unknown. PCR amplification relied on 60 Vbeta primers (plus 13 Jbeta primers). TCRdb keeps only in-frame clones here, not all; method: immunoSEQ multiplex PCR. This table has 70,000 to 100,000 clones, about 68% appearing once. From germline, CDR1 is SNHLY and CDR2 FYNNEI. V was cut by 4 bases and J by 7 bases, with 5 bases left in between. The CDR3 loop spans 11 amino acids. This sample was included in a study of cytomegalovirus exposure and HLA in healthy donors. Study observations and caveats: TCR beta V- and J-gene trimming, according to a later analysis, was linked to a missense DCLRE1C variant.

Sequencing was performed on PBMCs. The TCR was taken from a woman aged 50 to 60 in good health and CMV-seropositive. The V call is TRBV2, the J call TRBJ2-1; D not resolved. CDR3 sequence reads: CASSGGNEQFF. The CDR3, as DNA: TGTGCCAGCAGTGGAGGTAATGAGCAGTTCTTC. Supplemented by reference TRBV2 and TRBJ2-1, the full variable domain reads EPEVTQTPSHQVTQMGQEVILRCVPISNHLYFYWYRQILGQKVEFLVSFYNNEISEKSEIFDDQFSVERPDGSNFTLKIRSTKLEDSAMYFCASSGGNEQFFGPGTRLTVL.